The subject of this entry is one T cell receptor (beta chain). The data are from a study of shared clonotypes between healthy human individuals. The CDR3 extends over 14 amino acids. The germline gives CDR1 MNHEY, CDR2 SVGAGI. Between the trimmed V and J ends, which lost 2 bases and 3 bases, there was a span of 10 bases. Naive CD8 cells lacked CD45RO and underwent positive selection for CCR7, leaving out terminally differentiated effector memory CD45RA+ cells. The method was immunoSEQ multiplex PCR; TCRdb's version includes in-frame clones alone and lacks a portion of them. The data contain hundreds of thousands of clones, roughly 98% of them seen just once; the ten biggest clones take up 0.3%.

The chain links TRBV6-5 to TRBJ1-2, with D unresolved. The sample was naive CD8+ T cells sorted from blood. The receptor's source is a man aged 30 to 45 in good health. The CDR3 region is CASSYAVSDYGYTF. The DNA for the CDR3 is TGTGCCAGCAGTTACGCGGTGTCAGACTATGGCTACACCTTC.